The text below deals with one T cell receptor (beta chain). Its antigen is undetermined. The data were obtained in a study of cytomegalovirus exposure and HLA in healthy donors. Study-wide points: An observed cluster of highly shared sequence variants was recorded as a likely sequencing artifact. Some V segments, TRBV6-2 and TRBV6-3 among them, were indistinguishable and were therefore excluded.

60 Vbeta and 13 Jbeta primers were used in PCR. The assay was immunoSEQ multiplex PCR, and TCRdb's table has in-frame clones only and misses some. The repertoire includes 200,000 to 250,000 clones, around four fifths of them detected once, and 3.8% sits in the top ten. Germline CDR1 is SGHVS and CDR2 is FQNEAQ. The CDR3 consists of 14 residues. V gave up 6 bases and J gave up 0 bases; unmatched junction bases: 3. The J gene is TRBJ1-1, the V gene TRBV7-8; 8 nucleotides agree with TRBD1. This receptor was obtained from a male donor in good health and CMV-seronegative. The specimen sequenced was PBMCs. CDR3 bases: TGTGCCAGCAGTACACAGGGGGTGAACACTGAAGCTTTCTTT. Protein: CASSTQGVNTEAFF.